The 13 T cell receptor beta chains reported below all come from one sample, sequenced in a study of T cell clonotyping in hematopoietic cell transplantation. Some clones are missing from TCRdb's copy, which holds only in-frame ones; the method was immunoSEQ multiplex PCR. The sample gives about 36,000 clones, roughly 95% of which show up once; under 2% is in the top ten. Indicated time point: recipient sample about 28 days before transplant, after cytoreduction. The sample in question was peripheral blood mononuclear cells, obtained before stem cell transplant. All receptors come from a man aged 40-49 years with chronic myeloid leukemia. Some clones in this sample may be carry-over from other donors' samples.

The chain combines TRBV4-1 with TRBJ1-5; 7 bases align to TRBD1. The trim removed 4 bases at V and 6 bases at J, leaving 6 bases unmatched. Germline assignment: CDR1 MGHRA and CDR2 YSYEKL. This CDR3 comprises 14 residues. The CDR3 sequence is CASSPPGGSQPQHF. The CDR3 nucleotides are TGCGCCAGCAGCCCCCCAGGGGGGAGTCAGCCCCAGCATTTT.

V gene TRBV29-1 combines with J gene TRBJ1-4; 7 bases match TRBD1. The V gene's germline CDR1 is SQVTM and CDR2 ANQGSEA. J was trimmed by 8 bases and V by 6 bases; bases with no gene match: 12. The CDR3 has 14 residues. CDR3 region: CSVAKATGQEKLFF. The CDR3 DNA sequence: TGCAGCGTCGCCAAAGCGACGGGACAGGAAAAACTGTTTTTT.

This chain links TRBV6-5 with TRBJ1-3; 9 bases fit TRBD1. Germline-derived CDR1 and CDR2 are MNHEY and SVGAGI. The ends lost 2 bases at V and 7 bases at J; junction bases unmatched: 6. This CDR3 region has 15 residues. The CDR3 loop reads CASSYDTGGANTIYF. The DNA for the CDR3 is TGTGCCAGCAGTTACGACACAGGGGGCGCGAACACCATATATTTT.

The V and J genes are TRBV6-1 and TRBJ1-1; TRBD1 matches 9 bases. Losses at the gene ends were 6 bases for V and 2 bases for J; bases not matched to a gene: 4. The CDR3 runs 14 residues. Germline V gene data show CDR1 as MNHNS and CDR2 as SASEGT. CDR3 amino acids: CASRLQGANTEAFF. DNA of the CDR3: TGTGCCAGCAGACTACAGGGGGCTAACACTGAAGCTTTCTTT.

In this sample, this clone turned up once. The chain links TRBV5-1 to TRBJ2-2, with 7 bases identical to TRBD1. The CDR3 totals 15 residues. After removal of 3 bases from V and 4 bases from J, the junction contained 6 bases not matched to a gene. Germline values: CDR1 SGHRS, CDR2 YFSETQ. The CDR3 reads CASSWDSEVTGELFF. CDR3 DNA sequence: TGCGCCAGCAGCTGGGACAGCGAAGTCACCGGGGAGCTGTTTTTT.

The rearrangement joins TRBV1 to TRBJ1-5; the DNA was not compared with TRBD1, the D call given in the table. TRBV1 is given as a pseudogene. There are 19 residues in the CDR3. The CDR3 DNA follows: TGCACCAGCAGCCAAGCTTATAAAGGACAGGGGAAGGTTGATCAGCCCCAGCATTTT. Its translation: CTSSQAYKGQGKVDQPQHF.

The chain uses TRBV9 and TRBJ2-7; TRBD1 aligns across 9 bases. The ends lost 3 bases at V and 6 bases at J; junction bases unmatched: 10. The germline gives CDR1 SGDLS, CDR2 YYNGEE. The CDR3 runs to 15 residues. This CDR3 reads CASSAGAGTGIEQYF. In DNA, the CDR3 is TGTGCCAGCAGCGCAGGCGCCGGGACAGGGATCGAGCAGTACTTC.

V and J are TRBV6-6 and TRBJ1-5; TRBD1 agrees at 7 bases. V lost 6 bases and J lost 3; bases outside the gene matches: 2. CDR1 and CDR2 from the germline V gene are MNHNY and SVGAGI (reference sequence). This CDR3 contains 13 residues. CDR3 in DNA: TGTGCCAGCAGGACAGGGAACAATCAGCCCCAGCATTTT. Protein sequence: CASRTGNNQPQHF.

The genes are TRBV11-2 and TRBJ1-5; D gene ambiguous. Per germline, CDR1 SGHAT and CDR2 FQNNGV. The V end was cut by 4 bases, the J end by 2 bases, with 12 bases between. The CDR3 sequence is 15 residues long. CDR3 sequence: CASSSVGRGNQPQHF. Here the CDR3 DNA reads TGTGCCAGCAGCTCCGTAGGGAGAGGCAATCAGCCCCAGCATTTT.

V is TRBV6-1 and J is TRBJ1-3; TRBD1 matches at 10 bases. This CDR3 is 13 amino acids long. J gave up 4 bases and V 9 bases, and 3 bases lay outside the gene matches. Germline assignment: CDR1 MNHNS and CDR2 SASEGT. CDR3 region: CASDRGQGNTIYF. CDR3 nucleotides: TGTGCCAGTGACAGGGGGCAAGGAAACACCATATATTTT.

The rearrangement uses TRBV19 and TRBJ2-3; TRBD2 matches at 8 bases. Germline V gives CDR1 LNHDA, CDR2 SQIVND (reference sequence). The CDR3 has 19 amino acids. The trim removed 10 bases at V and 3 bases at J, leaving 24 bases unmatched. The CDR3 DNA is TGTGCCACCTCCAGGCGGGGGGCCGCTTGGTGGGGGAGTACAGATACGCAGTATTTT. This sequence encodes CATSRRGAAWWGSTDTQYF.

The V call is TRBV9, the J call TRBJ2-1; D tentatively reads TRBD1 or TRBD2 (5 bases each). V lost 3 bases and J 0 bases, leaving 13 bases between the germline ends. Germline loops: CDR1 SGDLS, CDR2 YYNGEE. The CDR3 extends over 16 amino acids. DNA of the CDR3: TGTGCCAGCAGCGGGGACGCGTTCAGCTCCTACAATGAGCAGTTCTTC. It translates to CASSGDAFSSYNEQFF.

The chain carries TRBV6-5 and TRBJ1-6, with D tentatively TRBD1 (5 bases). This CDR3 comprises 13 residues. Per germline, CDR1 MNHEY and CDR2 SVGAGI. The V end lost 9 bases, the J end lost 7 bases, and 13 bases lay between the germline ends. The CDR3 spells CASRVRGNSPLHF. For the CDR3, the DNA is TGTGCCAGTCGGGTCCGGGGGAATTCACCCCTCCACTTT.